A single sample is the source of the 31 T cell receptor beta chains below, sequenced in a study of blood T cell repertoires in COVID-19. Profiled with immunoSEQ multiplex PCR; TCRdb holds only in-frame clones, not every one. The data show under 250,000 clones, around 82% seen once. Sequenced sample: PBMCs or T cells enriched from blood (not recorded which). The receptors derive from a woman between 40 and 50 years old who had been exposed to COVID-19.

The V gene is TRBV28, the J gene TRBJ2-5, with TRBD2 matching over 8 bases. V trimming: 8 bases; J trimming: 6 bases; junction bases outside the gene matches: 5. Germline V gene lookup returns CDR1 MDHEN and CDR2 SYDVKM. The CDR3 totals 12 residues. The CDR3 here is CASLAGSQTQYF. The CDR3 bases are TGTGCCAGCTTAGCGGGGTCTCAGACCCAGTACTTC.

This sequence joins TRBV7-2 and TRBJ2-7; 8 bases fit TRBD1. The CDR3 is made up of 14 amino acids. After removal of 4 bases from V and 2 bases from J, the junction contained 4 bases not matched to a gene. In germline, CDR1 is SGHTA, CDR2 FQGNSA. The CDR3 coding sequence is TGTGCCAGCAGCTCCGGACAGGGACCCTACGAGCAGTACTTC. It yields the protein CASSSGQGPYEQYF. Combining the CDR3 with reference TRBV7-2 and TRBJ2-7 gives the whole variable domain GAGVSQSPSNKVTEKGKDVELRCDPISGHTALYWYRQSLGQGLEFLIYFQGNSAPDKSGLPSDRFSAERTGGSVSTLTIQRTQQEDSAVYLCASSSGQGPYEQYFGPGTRLTVT.

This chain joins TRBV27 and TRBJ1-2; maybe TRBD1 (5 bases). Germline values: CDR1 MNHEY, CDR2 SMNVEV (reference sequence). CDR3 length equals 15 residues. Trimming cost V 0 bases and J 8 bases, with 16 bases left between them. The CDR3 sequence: CASSLSGGVVHGYTF. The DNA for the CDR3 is TGTGCCAGCAGTTTATCAGGAGGGGTTGTACACGGCTACACCTTC.

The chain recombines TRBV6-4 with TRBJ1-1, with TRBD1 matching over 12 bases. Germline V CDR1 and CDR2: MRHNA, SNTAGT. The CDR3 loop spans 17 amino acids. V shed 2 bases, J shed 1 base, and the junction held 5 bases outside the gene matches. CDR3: CASSDGTGGRPNTEAFF. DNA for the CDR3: TGTGCCAGCAGTGACGGGACAGGGGGCCGCCCGAACACTGAAGCTTTCTTT.

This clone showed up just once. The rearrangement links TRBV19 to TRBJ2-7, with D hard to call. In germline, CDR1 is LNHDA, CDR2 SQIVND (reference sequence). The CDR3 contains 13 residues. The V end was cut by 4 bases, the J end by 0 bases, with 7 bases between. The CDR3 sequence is CASSTTASYEQYF. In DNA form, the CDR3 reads TGTGCCAGTAGTACCACAGCCTCCTACGAGCAGTACTTC.

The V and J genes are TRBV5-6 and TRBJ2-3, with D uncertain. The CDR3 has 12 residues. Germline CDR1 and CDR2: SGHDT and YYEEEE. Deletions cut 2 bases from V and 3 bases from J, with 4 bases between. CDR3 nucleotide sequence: TGTGCCAGCAGCTTTTATACAGATACGCAGTATTTT. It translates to CASSFYTDTQYF.

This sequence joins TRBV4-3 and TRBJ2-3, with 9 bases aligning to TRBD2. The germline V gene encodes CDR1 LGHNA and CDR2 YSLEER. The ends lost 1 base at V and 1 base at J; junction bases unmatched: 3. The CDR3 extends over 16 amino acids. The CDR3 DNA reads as TGCGCCAGCAGCCAAGGGCCTAGCGGGGGCACAGATACGCAGTATTTT. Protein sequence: CASSQGPSGGTDTQYF.

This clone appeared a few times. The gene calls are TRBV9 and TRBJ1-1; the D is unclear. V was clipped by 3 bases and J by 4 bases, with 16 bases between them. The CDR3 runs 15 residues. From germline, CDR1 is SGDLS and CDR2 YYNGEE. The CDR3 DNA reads TGTGCCAGCAGCGGCCGGACGGGAACCCCCACTGAAGCTTTCTTT. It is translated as CASSGRTGTPTEAFF.

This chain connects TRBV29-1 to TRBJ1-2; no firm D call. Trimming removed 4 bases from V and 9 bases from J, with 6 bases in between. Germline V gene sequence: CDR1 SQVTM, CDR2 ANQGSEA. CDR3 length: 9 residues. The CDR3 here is CSVGLSYTF. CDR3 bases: TGCAGCGTTGGACTGAGCTACACCTTC. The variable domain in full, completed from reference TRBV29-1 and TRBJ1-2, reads SAVISQKPSRDICQRGTSLTIQCQVDSQVTMMFWYRQQPGQSLTLIATANQGSEATYESGFVIDKFPISRPNLTFSTLTVSNMSPEDSSIYLCSVGLSYTFGSGTRLTVV.

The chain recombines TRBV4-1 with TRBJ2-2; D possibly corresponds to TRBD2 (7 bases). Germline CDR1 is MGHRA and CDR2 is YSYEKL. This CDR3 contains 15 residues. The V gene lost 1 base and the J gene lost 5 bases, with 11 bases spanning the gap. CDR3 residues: CASSQGGGATGELFF. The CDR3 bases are TGCGCCAGCAGCCAAGGAGGGGGGGCTACCGGGGAGCTGTTTTTT.

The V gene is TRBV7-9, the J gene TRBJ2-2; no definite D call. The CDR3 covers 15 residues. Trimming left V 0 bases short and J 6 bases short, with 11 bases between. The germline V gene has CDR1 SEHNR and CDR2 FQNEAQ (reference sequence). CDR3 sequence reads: CASSLAFQKPGELFF. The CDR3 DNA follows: TGTGCCAGCAGCTTAGCCTTCCAGAAACCCGGGGAGCTGTTTTTT.

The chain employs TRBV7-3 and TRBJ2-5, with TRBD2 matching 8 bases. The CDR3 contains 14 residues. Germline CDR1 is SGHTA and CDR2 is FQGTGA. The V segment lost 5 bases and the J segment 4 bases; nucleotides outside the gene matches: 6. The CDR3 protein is CASSPGGLAETQYF. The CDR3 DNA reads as TGTGCCAGCAGCCCGGGGGGGCTTGCAGAGACCCAGTACTTC.

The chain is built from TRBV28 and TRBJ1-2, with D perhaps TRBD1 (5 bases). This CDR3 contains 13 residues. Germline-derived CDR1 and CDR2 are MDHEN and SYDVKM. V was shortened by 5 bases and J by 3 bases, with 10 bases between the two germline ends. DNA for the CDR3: TGTGCCAGCAGTCCGACAGACCACTATGGCTACACCTTC. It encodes CASSPTDHYGYTF.

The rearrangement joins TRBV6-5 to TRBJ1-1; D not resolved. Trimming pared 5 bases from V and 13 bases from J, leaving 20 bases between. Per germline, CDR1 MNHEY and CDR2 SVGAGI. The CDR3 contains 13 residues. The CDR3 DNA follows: TGTGCCAGCAGTATCTCGGGAAGGGAAAGGCATTTCTTT. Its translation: CASSISGRERHFF.

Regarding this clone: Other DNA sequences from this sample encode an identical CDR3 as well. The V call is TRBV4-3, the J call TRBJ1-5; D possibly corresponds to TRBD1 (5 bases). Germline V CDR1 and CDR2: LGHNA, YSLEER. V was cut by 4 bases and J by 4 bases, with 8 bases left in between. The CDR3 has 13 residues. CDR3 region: CASSRGGNQPQHF. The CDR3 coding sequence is TGCGCCAGCAGCCGCGGGGGGAATCAGCCCCAGCATTTT.

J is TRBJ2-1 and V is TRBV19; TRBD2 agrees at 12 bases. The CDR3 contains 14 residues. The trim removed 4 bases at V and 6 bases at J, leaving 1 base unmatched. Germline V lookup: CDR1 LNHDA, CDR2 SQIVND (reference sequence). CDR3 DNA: TGTGCCAGTAGTACGGGACTAGCGGGCAATGAGCAGTTCTTC. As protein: CASSTGLAGNEQFF.

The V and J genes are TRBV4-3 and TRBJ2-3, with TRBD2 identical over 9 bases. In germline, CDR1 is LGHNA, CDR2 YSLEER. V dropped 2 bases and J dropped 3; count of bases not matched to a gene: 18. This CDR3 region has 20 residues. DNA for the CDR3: TGCGCCAGCAGCCAATTAGCTCTGTGGCGGGGGGGCGTCGGGACAGATACGCAGTATTTT. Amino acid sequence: CASSQLALWRGGVGTDTQYF.

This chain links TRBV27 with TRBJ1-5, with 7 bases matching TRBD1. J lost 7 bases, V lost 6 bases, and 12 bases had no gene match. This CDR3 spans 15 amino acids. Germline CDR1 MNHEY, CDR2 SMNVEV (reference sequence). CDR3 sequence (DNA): TGTGCCAGCAGAGGATTTTTAGGGGGCGAGCAGCCCCAGCATTTT. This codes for CASRGFLGGEQPQHF.

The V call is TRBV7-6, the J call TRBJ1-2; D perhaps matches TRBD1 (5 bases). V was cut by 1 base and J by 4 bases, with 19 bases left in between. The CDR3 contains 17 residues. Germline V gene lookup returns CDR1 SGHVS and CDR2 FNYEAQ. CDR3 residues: CASSLGEGPSGGYGYTF. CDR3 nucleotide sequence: TGTGCCAGCAGCTTAGGGGAGGGTCCCTCTGGGGGCTATGGCTACACCTTC.

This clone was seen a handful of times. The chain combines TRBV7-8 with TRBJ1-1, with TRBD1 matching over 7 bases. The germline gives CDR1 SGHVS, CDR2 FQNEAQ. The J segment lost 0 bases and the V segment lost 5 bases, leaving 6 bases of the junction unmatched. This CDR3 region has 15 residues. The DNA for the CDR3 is TGTGCCAGCAGCCTTGACAGGGTAATGAACACTGAAGCTTTCTTT. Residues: CASSLDRVMNTEAFF.

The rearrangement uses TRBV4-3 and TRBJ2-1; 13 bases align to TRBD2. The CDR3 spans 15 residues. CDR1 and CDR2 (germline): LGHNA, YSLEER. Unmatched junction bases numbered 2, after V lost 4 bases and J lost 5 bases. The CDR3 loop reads CASSRTSGGDNEQFF. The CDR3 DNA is TGCGCCAGCAGCCGTACTAGCGGGGGGGACAATGAGCAGTTCTTC.

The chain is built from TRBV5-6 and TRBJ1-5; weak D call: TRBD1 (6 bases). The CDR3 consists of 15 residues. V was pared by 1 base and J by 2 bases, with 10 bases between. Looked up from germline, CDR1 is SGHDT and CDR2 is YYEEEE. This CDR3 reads CASSLRGLGNQPQHF. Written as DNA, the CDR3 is TGTGCCAGCAGCTTGAGGGGGTTGGGCAATCAGCCCCAGCATTTT.

The CDR3, as DNA: TGTGCCAGCAGTTACTCGCAGGTCCGGTTGTGGAATCAGCCCCAGCATTTT. This encodes CASSYSQVRLWNQPQHF. This chain connects TRBV6-2 or TRBV6-3 to TRBJ1-5; D call uncertain. CDR3 length equals 17 residues. Trimming removed 0 bases at V and 4 bases at J, with 16 bases between. Germline V gene lookup returns CDR1 MNHEY and CDR2 SVGEGT.

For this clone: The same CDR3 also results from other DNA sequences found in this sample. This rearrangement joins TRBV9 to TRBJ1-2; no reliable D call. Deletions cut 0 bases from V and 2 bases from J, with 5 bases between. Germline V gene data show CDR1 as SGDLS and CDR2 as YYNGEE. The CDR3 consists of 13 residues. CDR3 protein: CASSVGQNYGYTF. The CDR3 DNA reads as TGTGCCAGCAGCGTAGGTCAGAACTATGGCTACACCTTC.

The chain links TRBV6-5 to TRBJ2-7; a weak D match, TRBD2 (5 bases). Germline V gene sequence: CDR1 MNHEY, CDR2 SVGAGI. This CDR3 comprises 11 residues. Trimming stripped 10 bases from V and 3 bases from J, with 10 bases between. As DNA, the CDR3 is TGTGCCACCCTTAGCGACTACGAGCAGTACTTC. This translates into CATLSDYEQYF.

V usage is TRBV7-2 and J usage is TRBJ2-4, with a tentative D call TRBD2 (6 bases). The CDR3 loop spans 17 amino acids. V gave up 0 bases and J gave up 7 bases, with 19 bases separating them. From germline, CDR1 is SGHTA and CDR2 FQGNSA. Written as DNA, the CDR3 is TGTGCCAGCAGCTTAGCCCCAAGGACGGCCGGAGGGAACATTCAGTACTTC. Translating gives CASSLAPRTAGGNIQYF.

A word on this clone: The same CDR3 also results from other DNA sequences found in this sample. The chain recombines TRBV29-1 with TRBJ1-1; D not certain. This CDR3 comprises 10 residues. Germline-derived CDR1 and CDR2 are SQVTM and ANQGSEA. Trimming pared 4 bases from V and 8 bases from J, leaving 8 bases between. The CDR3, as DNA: TGCAGCGTTGTCGGGTTAGAAGCTTTCTTT. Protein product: CSVVGLEAFF.

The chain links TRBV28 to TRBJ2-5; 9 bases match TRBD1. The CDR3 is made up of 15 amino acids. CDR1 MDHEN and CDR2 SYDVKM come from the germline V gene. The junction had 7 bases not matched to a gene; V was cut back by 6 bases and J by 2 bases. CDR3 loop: CASSAPGTGQETQYF. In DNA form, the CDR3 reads TGTGCCAGCAGCGCCCCCGGGACAGGGCAAGAGACCCAGTACTTC.

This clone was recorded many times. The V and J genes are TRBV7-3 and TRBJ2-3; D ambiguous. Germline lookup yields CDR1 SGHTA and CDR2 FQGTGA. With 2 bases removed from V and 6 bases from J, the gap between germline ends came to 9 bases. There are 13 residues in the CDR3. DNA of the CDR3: TGTGCCAGCAGCTTAGGTATGGAGGATACGCAGTATTTT. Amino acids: CASSLGMEDTQYF.

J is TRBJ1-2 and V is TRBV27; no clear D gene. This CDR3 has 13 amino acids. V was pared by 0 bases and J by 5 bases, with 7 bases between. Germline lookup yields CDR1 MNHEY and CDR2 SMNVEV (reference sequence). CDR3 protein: CASSLSPLYGYTF. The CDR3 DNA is TGTGCCAGCAGTTTATCGCCACTATATGGCTACACCTTC.

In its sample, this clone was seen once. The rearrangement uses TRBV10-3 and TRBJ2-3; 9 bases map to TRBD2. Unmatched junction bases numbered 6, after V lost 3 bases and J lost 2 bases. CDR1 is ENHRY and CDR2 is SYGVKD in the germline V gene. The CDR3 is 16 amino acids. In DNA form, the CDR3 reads TGTGCCATCAGTGAATGGCGGGGGGGAAACACAGATACGCAGTATTTT. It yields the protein CAISEWRGGNTDTQYF.